A single sample is the source of the 7 T cell receptor beta chains below, sequenced in a study of response to subunit inactivated influenza vaccine. TCRdb re-called the RT-PCR reads with MiXCR, one entry per CDR3 protein. Of about 780,000 distinct CDR3 sequences listed, around 18% are singletons. Specimen: PBMCs from blood, collected around 5 days after vaccination. The receptors shown here come from a man aged 50-59 years who received an inactivated influenza vaccine.

This clonotype was seen a handful of times. V and J are TRBV7-9 and TRBJ2-2; D tentatively reads TRBD1 or TRBD2 (5 bases each). The germline CDR1 and CDR2 sequences are SEHNR and FQNEAQ (reference sequence). The CDR3 has 17 amino acids. Between the trimmed V and J ends, which lost 3 bases and 4 bases, there was a span of 18 bases. DNA for the CDR3: TGTGCCAGCAGCTTTATTGGCTCTCTGAGGGGCACCGGGGAGCTGTTTTTT. This codes for CASSFIGSLRGTGELFF.

V usage is TRBV27 and J usage is TRBJ2-2; 7 nucleotides agree with TRBD1. Germline CDR1 is MNHEY and CDR2 is SMNVEV (reference sequence). This CDR3 spans 17 amino acids. V trimming: 3 bases; J trimming: 2 bases; junction bases outside the gene matches: 9. The CDR3 region has the DNA TGTGCCAGCAGTTTCTCTTCCGGGACAGATAACACCGGGGAGCTGTTTTTT. It encodes CASSFSSGTDNTGELFF.

This clonotype has a handful of counts. The V and J genes are TRBV7-2 and TRBJ2-7; 7 positions match TRBD1. This CDR3 has 15 residues. Per the germline V gene, CDR1 is SGHTA and CDR2 is FQGNSA. V shed 4 bases and J 0 bases; nucleotides not matched to a gene: 6. The DNA for the CDR3 is TGTGCCAGCAGCTCGGGGACAGCCTACTCCTACGAGCAGTACTTC. This codes for CASSSGTAYSYEQYF.

This clonotype occurred a few times. The chain has TRBV4-3 and TRBJ2-1; D unclear. V lost 0 bases and J 3 bases, leaving 3 bases between the germline ends. Looked up from germline, CDR1 is LGHNA and CDR2 is YSLEER. The CDR3 has 13 residues. CDR3 residues: CASSQEVYNEQFF. The CDR3 nucleotides are TGCGCCAGCAGCCAAGAGGTCTACAATGAGCAGTTCTTC.

This chain links TRBV28 with TRBJ2-3, with unresolved D. Germline V gives CDR1 MDHEN, CDR2 SYDVKM. The ends were cut back, 7 bases at V and 9 bases at J, with 11 bases in the middle. This CDR3 comprises 11 residues. This CDR3 reads CASTALGTQYF. The CDR3 bases are TGTGCCAGCACAGCCCTGGGGACGCAGTATTTT.

The chain employs TRBV4-1 and TRBJ2-5; TRBD2 is a possible D gene (6 bases). V gave up 5 bases and J gave up 4 bases, with 29 bases separating them. The germline V gene encodes CDR1 MGHRA and CDR2 YSYEKL. CDR3 length equals 19 residues. The CDR3 loop is CASSKVGSLGGRRAETQYF. The CDR3 DNA sequence: TGCGCCAGCAGCAAAGTAGGGTCCCTCGGGGGAAGGAGGGCAGAGACCCAGTACTTC.

This clonotype was observed a few times. J is TRBJ1-6 and V is TRBV6-1; D possibly corresponds to TRBD1 (6 bases). The CDR3 spans 15 residues. Germline CDR1 reads MNHNS; CDR2 reads SASEGT. V shed 7 bases and J shed 7 bases, with 17 bases lying between them. CDR3 protein: CASTLVGGTNSPLHF. The DNA for the CDR3 is TGTGCCAGCACCTTGGTGGGCGGGACAAATTCACCCCTCCACTTT.